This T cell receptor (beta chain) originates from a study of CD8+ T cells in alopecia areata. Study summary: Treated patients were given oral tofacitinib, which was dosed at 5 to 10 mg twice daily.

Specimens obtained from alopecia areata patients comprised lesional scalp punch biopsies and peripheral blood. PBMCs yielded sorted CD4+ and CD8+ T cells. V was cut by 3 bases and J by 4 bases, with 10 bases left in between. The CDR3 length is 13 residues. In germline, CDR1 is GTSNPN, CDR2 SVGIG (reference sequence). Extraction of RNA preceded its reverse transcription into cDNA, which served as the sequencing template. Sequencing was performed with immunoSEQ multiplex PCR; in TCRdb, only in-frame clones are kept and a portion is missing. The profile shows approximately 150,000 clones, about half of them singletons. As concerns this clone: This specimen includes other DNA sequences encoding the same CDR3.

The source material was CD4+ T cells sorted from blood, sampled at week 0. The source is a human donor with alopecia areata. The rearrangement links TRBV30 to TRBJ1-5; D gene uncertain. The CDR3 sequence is CAWSVRSNQPQHF. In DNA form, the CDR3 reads TGTGCCTGGAGCGTCCGGTCGAATCAGCCCCAGCATTTT.